These 27 T cell receptor beta chains were all obtained from the same sample, sequenced in a study of cytomegalovirus exposure and HLA in healthy donors. This PCR relied on a set of 60 Vbeta primers and 13 Jbeta primers. Repertoires were generated with immunoSEQ multiplex PCR, while TCRdb's copy carries only in-frame clones and drops some. This sample has 200,000 to 300,000 clones, with just under 80% found just once. Sample: PBMCs. The receptors come from a boy aged 5-17 years in good health and CMV-seronegative.

The chain recombines TRBV30 with TRBJ2-1, with D maybe TRBD2 (5 bases). CDR3 length equals 16 residues. Germline values: CDR1 GTSNPN, CDR2 SVGIG (reference sequence). The V end lost 4 bases, the J end lost 8 bases, and 24 bases lay between the germline ends. The CDR3 here is CAWNPPHSESDDEQFF. The CDR3 DNA follows: TGTGCCTGGAATCCCCCACATAGCGAGTCTGACGATGAGCAGTTCTTC.

This clone was detected a few times. The rearrangement joins TRBV6-1 to TRBJ2-5, with a tentative D call TRBD2 (5 bases). V was trimmed by 4 bases and J by 2 bases, leaving 14 bases between them. Germline V gives CDR1 MNHNS, CDR2 SASEGT. CDR3 length: 15 residues. DNA for the CDR3: TGTGCCAGCAGTGTCGCCGCGGGTAGTCAAGAGACCCAGTACTTC. Its translation is CASSVAAGSQETQYF.

The V call is TRBV5-4, the J call TRBJ1-1; 8 positions agree with TRBD1. Germline V lookup: CDR1 SGHNT, CDR2 YYREEE (reference sequence). After removal of 4 bases from V and 2 bases from J, the junction contained 7 bases not matched to a gene. The CDR3 spans 15 residues. The DNA for the CDR3 is TGTGCCAGCAGCGGCCCGGGACAGGAAAACACTGAAGCTTTCTTT. This encodes CASSGPGQENTEAFF.

This clone was found a few times. The chain employs TRBV4-1 and TRBJ1-1; no reliable D call. Germline V lookup: CDR1 MGHRA, CDR2 YSYEKL. This CDR3 has 16 residues. With 1 base removed from V and 5 bases from J, the gap between germline ends came to 17 bases. The CDR3 DNA is TGCGCCAGCAGCCAAGGGGAATGGCACGGGATGACTGAAGCTTTCTTT. Translated, it gives CASSQGEWHGMTEAFF.

V gene TRBV2 combines with J gene TRBJ1-1, with D unclear. Germline CDR1 reads SNHLY; CDR2 reads FYNNEI. This CDR3 contains 15 residues. Trimming removed 6 bases from V and 10 bases from J, with 24 bases in between. DNA for the CDR3: TGTGCCAGCAGGGAGGGTCAGGCTCGGGGTTCCGGAGCTTTCTTT. Its protein is CASREGQARGSGAFF.

This sequence joins TRBV27 and TRBJ1-2; maybe TRBD1 (6 bases). The CDR3 is made up of 17 amino acids. CDR1 is MNHEY, CDR2 SMNVEV, per germline (reference sequence). V was trimmed by 0 bases and J by 0 bases, leaving 14 bases between them. CDR3 in DNA: TGTGCCAGCAGTTTATCGCATGGGACAACCGCTAACTATGGCTACACCTTC. Amino acids: CASSLSHGTTANYGYTF.

The J gene is TRBJ2-4, the V gene TRBV4-2, with TRBD2 matching over 11 bases. The CDR3 is 17 residues long. Germline values: CDR1 LGHNA, CDR2 YNFKEQ. J was trimmed by 0 bases and V by 3 bases; bases with no gene match: 4. This CDR3 is CASSQGLAVKAKNIQYF. CDR3 bases: TGTGCCAGCAGCCAGGGACTAGCGGTTAAAGCCAAAAACATTCAGTACTTC.

The chain carries TRBV5-1 and TRBJ2-7; TRBD2 matches 7 bases. This CDR3 has 13 amino acids. V gave up 4 bases and J gave up 2 bases; unmatched junction bases: 3. In germline, CDR1 is SGHRS, CDR2 YFSETQ. As DNA, the CDR3 is TGCGCCAGCAGCCCCGGACTAGCCTACGAGCAGTACTTC. As protein: CASSPGLAYEQYF.

The V call is TRBV6-5, the J call TRBJ2-3, with D possibly TRBD2 on 6 matching bases. Germline V gives CDR1 MNHEY, CDR2 SVGAGI. V was shortened by 6 bases and J by 7 bases, with 17 bases between the two germline ends. There are 14 residues in the CDR3. The CDR3 loop is CASSTPGLRNTQYF. The CDR3, as DNA: TGTGCCAGCAGCACGCCGGGACTCCGAAATACGCAGTATTTT.

The chain is built from TRBV19 and TRBJ2-7, with 15 bases fitting TRBD2. There are 17 residues in the CDR3. The trim removed 4 bases at V and 3 bases at J, leaving 7 bases unmatched. Germline CDR1 and CDR2: LNHDA and SQIVND (reference sequence). CDR3 sequence reads: CASSKGLAGGGIYEQYF. CDR3 sequence (DNA): TGTGCCAGTAGTAAGGGACTAGCGGGAGGAGGGATCTACGAGCAGTACTTC. Full variable domain (outside the CDR3, taken from reference TRBV19 and TRBJ2-7): DGGITQSPKYLFRKEGQNVTLSCEQNLNHDAMYWYRQDPGQGLRLIYYSQIVNDFQKGDIAEGYSVSREKKESFPLTVTSAQKNPTAFYLCASSKGLAGGGIYEQYFGPGTRLTVT.

J is TRBJ2-1 and V is TRBV25-1, with a possible D match to TRBD1 (6 bases). Germline CDR1 and CDR2: MGHDK and SYGVNS. Between the trimmed V and J ends, which lost 1 base and 8 bases, there was a span of 21 bases. The CDR3 sequence is 17 residues long. CDR3 DNA: TGTGCCAGCAGTGAATCAGACCAGGGGCGGGTGTCGTATGAGCAGTTCTTC. It translates to CASSESDQGRVSYEQFF.

V usage is TRBV5-1 and J usage is TRBJ2-5, with 13 bases matching TRBD2. The CDR3 contains 18 residues. The V segment lost 3 bases and the J segment 5 bases; nucleotides outside the gene matches: 13. The germline gives CDR1 SGHRS, CDR2 YFSETQ. The CDR3 DNA is TGCGCCAGCAGCTCAAACCCGATAACTAGCGGGAGGGCGGAGACCCAGTACTTC. It specifies CASSSNPITSGRAETQYF.

J is TRBJ2-1 and V is TRBV11-3, with 9 positions matching TRBD2. Germline V lookup: CDR1 SGHNT, CDR2 YENEEA. With 7 bases clipped from V and 8 bases from J, the junction kept 9 bases outside the gene matches. The CDR3 totals 14 residues. CDR3 sequence reads: CASKWAGLAHEQFF. In DNA form, the CDR3 reads TGTGCCAGCAAGTGGGCCGGACTAGCGCATGAGCAGTTCTTC.

The chain has TRBV20-1 and TRBJ1-2; D unclear. This CDR3 region has 10 residues. CDR1 is DFQATT and CDR2 is SNEGSKA in the germline V gene (reference sequence). Trimming shortened V by 6 bases and J by 6 bases, and 8 bases separated the two germline ends. The chain's CDR3 is CSAGRDGYTF. The CDR3 region has the DNA TGCAGTGCCGGTCGAGATGGCTACACCTTC.

The genes are TRBV27 and TRBJ2-7, with 8 bases fitting TRBD1. Germline V lookup: CDR1 MNHEY, CDR2 SMNVEV (reference sequence). This CDR3 region has 15 residues. V shed 1 base, J shed 4 bases, and the junction held 6 bases outside the gene matches. CDR3 amino acids: CASSLWTGNLYEQYF. As DNA, the CDR3 is TGTGCCAGCAGTTTATGGACAGGGAACCTGTACGAGCAGTACTTC.

This chain connects TRBV6-6 to TRBJ2-7; TRBD2 agrees at 12 bases. This CDR3 contains 16 residues. The germline gives CDR1 MNHNY, CDR2 SVGAGI (reference sequence). The trim removed 6 bases at V and 5 bases at J, leaving 11 bases unmatched. CDR3 DNA sequence: TGTGCCAGCAGACTATCGCTAGCGGGGGGGCCGAACGAGCAGTACTTC. Translation gives CASRLSLAGGPNEQYF.

V and J are TRBV6-6 and TRBJ1-5, with TRBD1 identical over 8 bases. The germline CDR1 and CDR2 sequences are MNHNY and SVGAGI (reference sequence). This CDR3 spans 15 amino acids. V gave up 2 bases and J gave up 3 bases; unmatched junction bases: 3. The CDR3 sequence is CASSYEQGDNQPQHF. The CDR3 bases are TGTGCCAGCAGTTACGAACAGGGGGACAATCAGCCCCAGCATTTT.

The chain combines TRBV6-4 with TRBJ1-1, with 7 bases lining up with TRBD1. With 6 bases clipped from V and 4 bases from J, the junction kept 11 bases outside the gene matches. The CDR3 sequence is 15 residues long. Germline V lookup: CDR1 MRHNA, CDR2 SNTAGT. The CDR3 region is CASRSREGGLTEAFF. For the CDR3, the DNA is TGTGCCAGCAGAAGCCGAGAAGGGGGCCTCACTGAAGCTTTCTTT.

The gene calls are TRBV11-2 and TRBJ1-1, with a possible D match to TRBD1 (5 bases). This CDR3 has 16 amino acids. The V end lost 2 bases, the J end lost 3 bases, and 16 bases lay between the germline ends. Germline V gives CDR1 SGHAT, CDR2 FQNNGV. DNA for the CDR3: TGTGCCAGCAGCTTAAATGATGGAGGGACGGACACTGAAGCTTTCTTT. It translates to CASSLNDGGTDTEAFF. The full variable domain, rest sourced from reference TRBV11-2 and TRBJ1-1, is EAGVAQSPRYKIIEKRQSVAFWCNPISGHATLYWYQQILGQGPKLLIQFQNNGVVDDSQLPKDRFSAERLKGVDSTLKIQPAKLEDSAVYLCASSLNDGGTDTEAFFGQGTRLTVV.

The chain uses TRBV11-2 and TRBJ2-3; 8 bases are a match to TRBD2. V lost 5 bases to trimming and J lost 4 bases; unmatched junction nucleotides: 11. This CDR3 has 16 residues. Germline V lookup: CDR1 SGHAT, CDR2 FQNNGV. Here the CDR3 DNA reads TGTGCCAGCAGCCGACGGGGGGCGGGAGGTCCAGATACGCAGTATTTT. The encoded protein is CASSRRGAGGPDTQYF.

This chain joins TRBV6-5 and TRBJ2-7; TRBD2 might be the D (6 bases). Trimming removed 6 bases from V and 1 base from J, with 13 bases in between. CDR1 and CDR2 from the germline V gene are MNHEY and SVGAGI. The CDR3 totals 14 residues. The CDR3 DNA follows: TGTGCCAGCAGCCGCCGGGGAGGTTCCTACGAGCAGTACTTC. Its translation: CASSRRGGSYEQYF.

This chain joins TRBV19 and TRBJ1-2; TRBD1 aligns across 9 bases. Germline V CDR1 and CDR2: LNHDA, SQIVND (reference sequence). The CDR3 runs to 13 residues. The J segment lost 4 bases and the V segment lost 8 bases, leaving 5 bases of the junction unmatched. This CDR3 is CASGDRAIYGYTF. DNA of the CDR3: TGTGCCAGTGGGGACAGGGCCATCTATGGCTACACCTTC.

This rearrangement joins TRBV4-1 to TRBJ2-5, with D perhaps TRBD2 (6 bases). This CDR3 has 15 amino acids. The V gene's germline CDR1 is MGHRA and CDR2 YSYEKL. V was cut by 6 bases and J by 0 bases, with 14 bases left in between. The CDR3 protein is CASSSLANYQETQYF. DNA for the CDR3: TGCGCCAGCAGTTCGCTAGCGAACTACCAAGAGACCCAGTACTTC.

The chain is built from TRBV6-1 and TRBJ1-2; weak D call: TRBD1 (5 bases). CDR3 length: 15 residues. Trimming removed 8 bases from V and 8 bases from J, with 24 bases in between. Germline CDR1 is MNHNS and CDR2 is SASEGT. Here the CDR3 DNA reads TGTGCCAGCGACCCCGAACCTAAAGGGGTTTCCGGCTACACCTTC. This encodes CASDPEPKGVSGYTF.

The genes are TRBV4-1 and TRBJ1-1; 8 nucleotides match TRBD1. In germline, CDR1 is MGHRA, CDR2 YSYEKL. The junction had 4 bases not matched to a gene; V was cut back by 3 bases and J by 1 base. This CDR3 spans 15 amino acids. In DNA, the CDR3 is TGCGCCAGCAGCCAGGGACAGGAGACGAACACTGAAGCTTTCTTT. Protein sequence: CASSQGQETNTEAFF.

This rearrangement joins TRBV30 to TRBJ1-1, with 10 bases aligning to TRBD1. The V gene's germline CDR1 is GTSNPN and CDR2 SVGIG (reference sequence). The CDR3 is 15 amino acids. Germline trimming cut 4 bases from V and 6 bases from J; bases unmatched to any gene: 11. DNA of the CDR3: TGTGCCTGGACCCGACAGGGGGCTCGCGTCCCTGAAGCTTTCTTT. Translating gives CAWTRQGARVPEAFF.

This clone was seen a few times. This sequence joins TRBV9 and TRBJ2-1; the match to TRBD2 covers 11 bases. The CDR3 consists of 19 residues. The V gene end was trimmed by 0 bases and the J gene end by 8 bases; junction bases not matched to a gene: 16. CDR1 SGDLS and CDR2 YYNGEE come from the germline V gene. The CDR3 loop reads CASSVARMVAGGPGDEQFF. The CDR3 bases are TGTGCCAGCAGCGTAGCCCGTATGGTAGCGGGAGGGCCTGGCGATGAGCAGTTCTTC.